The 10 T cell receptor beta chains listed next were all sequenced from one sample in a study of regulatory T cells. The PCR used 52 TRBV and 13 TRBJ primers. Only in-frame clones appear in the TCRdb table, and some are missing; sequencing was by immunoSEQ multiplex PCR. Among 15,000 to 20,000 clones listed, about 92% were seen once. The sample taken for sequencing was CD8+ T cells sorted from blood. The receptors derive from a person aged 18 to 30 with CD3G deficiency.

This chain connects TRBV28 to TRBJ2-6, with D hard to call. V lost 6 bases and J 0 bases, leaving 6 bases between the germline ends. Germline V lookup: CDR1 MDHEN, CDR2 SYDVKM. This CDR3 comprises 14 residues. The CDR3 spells CASRGDSGANVLTF. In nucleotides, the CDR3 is TGTGCCAGCAGAGGAGACTCTGGGGCCAACGTCCTGACTTTC. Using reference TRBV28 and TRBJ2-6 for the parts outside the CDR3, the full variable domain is DVKVTQSSRYLVKRTGEKVFLECVQDMDHENMFWYRQDPGLGLRLIYFSYDVKMKEKGDIPEGYSVSREKKERFSLILESASTNQTSMYLCASRGDSGANVLTFGAGSRLTVL.

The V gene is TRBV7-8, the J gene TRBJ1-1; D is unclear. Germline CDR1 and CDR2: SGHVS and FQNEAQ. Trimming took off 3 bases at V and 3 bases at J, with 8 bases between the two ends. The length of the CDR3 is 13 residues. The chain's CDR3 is CASSLIPYTEAFF. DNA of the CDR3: TGTGCCAGCAGCTTGATCCCATACACTGAAGCTTTCTTT.

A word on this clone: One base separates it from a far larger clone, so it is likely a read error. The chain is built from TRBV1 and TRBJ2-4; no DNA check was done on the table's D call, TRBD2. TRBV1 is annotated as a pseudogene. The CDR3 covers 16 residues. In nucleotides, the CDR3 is TGCACCAGCAGCCAAGATCAGGGACTCCCGCTCTCTATTCAGTACTTC. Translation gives CTSSQDQGLPLSIQYF.

The CDR3 sequence is CASSLGGSTYEQYF. CDR3 DNA: TGTGCCAGCAGCTTAGGAGGCAGCACCTACGAGCAGTACTTC. The chain couples TRBV7-9 to TRBJ2-7; D is undetermined. This CDR3 comprises 14 residues. Germline-derived CDR1 and CDR2 are SEHNR and FQNEAQ (reference sequence). V was trimmed by 1 base and J by 2 bases, leaving 9 bases between them.

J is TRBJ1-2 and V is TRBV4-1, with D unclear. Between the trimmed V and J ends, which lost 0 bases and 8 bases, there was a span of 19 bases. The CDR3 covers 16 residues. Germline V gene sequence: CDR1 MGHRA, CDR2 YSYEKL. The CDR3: CASSQEPVDARAGYTF. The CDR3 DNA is TGCGCCAGCAGCCAAGAACCAGTCGACGCGAGGGCGGGCTACACCTTC.

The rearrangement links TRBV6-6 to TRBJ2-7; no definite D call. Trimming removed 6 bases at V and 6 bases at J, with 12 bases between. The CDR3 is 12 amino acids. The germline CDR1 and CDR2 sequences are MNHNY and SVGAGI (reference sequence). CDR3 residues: CASSWEGSEQYF. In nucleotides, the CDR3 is TGTGCCAGCAGCTGGGAAGGGTCCGAGCAGTACTTC.

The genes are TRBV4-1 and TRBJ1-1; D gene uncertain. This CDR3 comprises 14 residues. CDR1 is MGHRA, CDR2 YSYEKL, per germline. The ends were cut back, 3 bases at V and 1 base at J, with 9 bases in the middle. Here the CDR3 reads CASSQVGENTEAFF. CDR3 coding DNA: TGCGCCAGCAGCCAGGTAGGAGAGAACACTGAAGCTTTCTTT.

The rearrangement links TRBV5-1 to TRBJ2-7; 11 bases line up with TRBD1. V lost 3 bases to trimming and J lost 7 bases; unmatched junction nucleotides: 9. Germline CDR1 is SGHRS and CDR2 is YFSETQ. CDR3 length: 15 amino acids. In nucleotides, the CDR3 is TGCGCCAGCAGCTCAGGACAGGGGGCCTCCGAGGAGCAGTACTTC. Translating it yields CASSSGQGASEEQYF.

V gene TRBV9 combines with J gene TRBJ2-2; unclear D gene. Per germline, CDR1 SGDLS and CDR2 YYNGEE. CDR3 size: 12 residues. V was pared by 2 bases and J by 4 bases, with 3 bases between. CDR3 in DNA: TGTGCCAGCAGCGTCCCCACCGGGGAGCTGTTTTTT. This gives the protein CASSVPTGELFF.

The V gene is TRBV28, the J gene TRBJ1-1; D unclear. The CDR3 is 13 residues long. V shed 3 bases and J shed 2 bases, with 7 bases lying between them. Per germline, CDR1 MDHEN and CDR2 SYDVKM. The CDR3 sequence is CASSLERNTEAFF. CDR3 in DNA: TGTGCCAGCAGTTTGGAGCGAAACACTGAAGCTTTCTTT.